Following are 30 T cell receptor beta chains from one sample sequenced in a study of beta chain features in type 1 diabetes. Isolated RNA was reverse transcribed in full, so expressed TCRB transcripts were sequenced. TCRdb's table, derived via immunoSEQ multiplex PCR, lists solely in-frame clones and lacks some. The sample includes around 430,000 clones, approximately 30% of them seen just once. The source material was naive CD4+ T cells from blood. The origin of the receptors is a young man in good health.

This rearrangement joins TRBV29-1 to TRBJ2-2; D possibly matches TRBD1 or TRBD2 (6 bases each). Germline-derived CDR1 and CDR2 are SQVTM and ANQGSEA. The CDR3 has 13 amino acids. Trimming cost V 4 bases and J 3 bases, with 9 bases left between them. The CDR3 protein is CSVVRGHTGELFF. The CDR3 bases are TGCAGCGTTGTACGGGGGCACACCGGGGAGCTGTTTTTT.

The V gene is TRBV14, the J gene TRBJ2-7; unclear D gene. The V and J ends lost 0 bases and 6 bases respectively, with 9 bases between them. Germline V CDR1 and CDR2: SGHDN, FVKESK. The CDR3 extends over 13 amino acids. The CDR3 nucleotides read TGTGCCAGCAGCCAAGACTATCGGGTCGAGCAGTACTTC. Translation gives CASSQDYRVEQYF. Complete variable domain (other parts from reference TRBV14 and TRBJ2-7): EAGVTQFPSHSVIEKGQTVTLRCDPISGHDNLYWYRRVMGKEIKFLLHFVKESKQDESGMPNNRFLAERTGGTYSTLKVQPAELEDSGVYFCASSQDYRVEQYFGPGTRLTVT.

The rearrangement joins TRBV5-4 to TRBJ2-2, with D uncertain. The CDR3 is 14 residues long. The germline V and J ends were trimmed by 1 base and 1 base, with 5 bases remaining between them. Per the germline V gene, CDR1 is SGHNT and CDR2 is YYREEE (reference sequence). DNA for the CDR3: TGTGCCAGCAGCTTGCCCGGGAACACCGGGGAGCTGTTTTTT. Amino acid sequence: CASSLPGNTGELFF.

This chain links TRBV19 with TRBJ2-7, with D uncertain. Germline CDR1 reads LNHDA; CDR2 reads SQIVND (reference sequence). CDR3 length equals 13 residues. The ends were cut back, 2 bases at V and 2 bases at J, with 7 bases in the middle. CDR3 amino acids: CASSIMATYEQYF. CDR3 sequence (DNA): TGTGCCAGTAGTATAATGGCCACCTACGAGCAGTACTTC. The full variable domain, rest sourced from reference TRBV19 and TRBJ2-7, is DGGITQSPKYLFRKEGQNVTLSCEQNLNHDAMYWYRQDPGQGLRLIYYSQIVNDFQKGDIAEGYSVSREKKESFPLTVTSAQKNPTAFYLCASSIMATYEQYFGPGTRLTVT.

This sequence joins TRBV15 and TRBJ2-5; D uncertain. V gave up 4 bases and J gave up 3 bases, with 3 bases separating them. This CDR3 has 11 residues. Germline V lookup: CDR1 LNHNV, CDR2 YYDKDF (reference sequence). CDR3 nucleotide sequence: TGTGCCACCAGCACCAAAGAGACCCAGTACTTC. Translated, it gives CATSTKETQYF.

The chain employs TRBV9 and TRBJ2-7; 10 positions agree with TRBD2. Trimming took 0 bases from V and 5 from J; bases not matched to a gene: 11. There are 17 residues in the CDR3. Germline CDR1 and CDR2: SGDLS and YYNGEE. DNA of the CDR3: TGTGCCAGCAGCGTAGAGGTTAGCGGGGGGCAGTGCGACGAGCAGTACTTC. Residues: CASSVEVSGGQCDEQYF.

The rearrangement uses TRBV5-4 and TRBJ2-7; 10 bases are a match to TRBD2. V lost 3 bases, J lost 0 bases, and 6 bases stayed unmatched. This CDR3 contains 16 residues. CDR1 and CDR2 from the germline V gene are SGHNT and YYREEE (reference sequence). DNA for the CDR3: TGTGCCAGCAGCTCGGGACTAGCGCAAAGCTCCTACGAGCAGTACTTC. Its protein product is CASSSGLAQSSYEQYF.

The rearrangement links TRBV2 to TRBJ2-7; possibly TRBD2 for D (6 bases). Trimming removed 7 bases from V and 6 bases from J, with 16 bases in between. The germline gives CDR1 SNHLY, CDR2 FYNNEI. CDR3 size: 13 residues. CDR3 loop: CASTRDFPREQYF. DNA for the CDR3: TGTGCCAGCACTCGGGACTTCCCCCGCGAGCAGTACTTC.

A single count supports this clone. The rearrangement links TRBV5-6 to TRBJ2-3; D gene uncertain. Germline CDR1 and CDR2: SGHDT and YYEEEE. Trimming left V 4 bases short and J 2 bases short, with 8 bases between. This CDR3 spans 13 amino acids. The CDR3 spells CASSRLATDTQYF. DNA for the CDR3: TGTGCCAGCAGCCGTTTGGCCACAGATACGCAGTATTTT.

This clone showed up just a few times. J is TRBJ2-1 and V is TRBV9; no definite D call. CDR1 and CDR2 from the germline V gene are SGDLS and YYNGEE. V was cut by 0 bases and J by 8 bases, with 12 bases left in between. This CDR3 has 14 residues. The CDR3 DNA follows: TGTGCCAGCAGCGTAGTGGCTAGTAGAGATGAGCAGTTCTTC. Amino acids: CASSVVASRDEQFF.

The chain uses TRBV9 and TRBJ2-1; 8 nucleotides align to TRBD2. CDR1 SGDLS and CDR2 YYNGEE come from the germline V gene. There are 14 residues in the CDR3. V lost 2 bases, J lost 13 bases, and 11 bases stayed unmatched. CDR3 sequence (DNA): TGTGCCAGCAGCGTGGTCGGGAGGGAAGGTCGACAGTTCTTC. Protein sequence: CASSVVGREGRQFF.

The chain joins TRBV13 to TRBJ2-5; 7 positions agree with TRBD2. V shed 3 bases and J 4 bases; nucleotides not matched to a gene: 2. The germline V gene has CDR1 PRHDT and CDR2 FYEKMQ (reference sequence). The CDR3 covers 13 residues. CDR3 residues: CASSLAGAETQYF. The CDR3 nucleotides are TGTGCCAGCAGCTTGGCGGGAGCAGAGACCCAGTACTTC.

There are a few counts of this clone. Other DNA sequences in the sample encode the same CDR3. The chain is built from TRBV13 and TRBJ2-7; 7 bases line up with TRBD1. CDR1 is PRHDT and CDR2 is FYEKMQ in the germline V gene (reference sequence). The trim removed 5 bases at V and 2 bases at J, leaving 3 bases unmatched. The CDR3 loop spans 13 amino acids. The CDR3 coding sequence is TGTGCCAGCAGCCTCGACAGGGCCTACGAGCAGTACTTC. The encoded protein is CASSLDRAYEQYF.

This clone was detected a few times. The chain joins TRBV29-1 to TRBJ2-7; 8 bases agree with TRBD1. With 6 bases clipped from V and 4 bases from J, the junction kept 8 bases outside the gene matches. The CDR3 consists of 13 residues. Germline V CDR1 and CDR2: SQVTM, ANQGSEA. CDR3 loop: CSVRTGTKYEQYF. The CDR3 region has the DNA TGCAGCGTAAGGACAGGGACGAAGTACGAGCAGTACTTC.

The chain joins TRBV5-1 to TRBJ2-3; weak D call: TRBD2 (6 bases). The germline CDR1 and CDR2 sequences are SGHRS and YFSETQ. This CDR3 is 15 amino acids long. V dropped 2 bases and J dropped 7 bases, with 17 bases sitting between them. CDR3 amino acids: CASSLIPGSENTQYF. Written as DNA, the CDR3 is TGCGCCAGCAGCTTAATACCCGGGAGTGAAAATACGCAGTATTTT.

The chain combines TRBV7-9 with TRBJ2-7, with D perhaps TRBD1 (6 bases). The CDR3 runs 15 residues. Trimming left V 3 bases short and J 1 base short, with 13 bases between. Germline assignment: CDR1 SEHNR and CDR2 FQNEAQ (reference sequence). CDR3 protein: CASSFRQASSYEQYF. The CDR3, as DNA: TGTGCCAGCAGCTTCAGACAGGCTTCGTCCTACGAGCAGTACTTC. Together with reference TRBV7-9 and TRBJ2-7, the CDR3 gives the full variable domain: DTGVSQNPRHKITKRGQNVTFRCDPISEHNRLYWYRQTLGQGPEFLTYFQNEAQLEKSRLLSDRFSAERPKGSFSTLEIQRTEQGDSAMYLCASSFRQASSYEQYFGPGTRLTVT.

The table lists this clone with a count of one. V is TRBV10-3 and J is TRBJ2-5; TRBD1 or TRBD2 may be the D gene (5 bases each). Germline CDR1 and CDR2: ENHRY and SYGVKD. The ends were cut back, 6 bases at V and 2 bases at J, with 10 bases in the middle. The CDR3 is 13 residues long. In nucleotides, the CDR3 is TGTGCCATCAGCGGGACGGCGCAAGAGACCCAGTACTTC. Amino acids: CAISGTAQETQYF.

This chain links TRBV7-8 with TRBJ2-3; D is uncertain. The CDR3 extends over 14 amino acids. V was shortened by 8 bases and J by 2 bases, with 14 bases between the two germline ends. Germline CDR1 SGHVS, CDR2 FQNEAQ. The CDR3 sequence: CASLLAADTDTQYF. CDR3 coding DNA: TGTGCCAGCCTCCTGGCAGCAGACACAGATACGCAGTATTTT.

This clone has just a few counts. The J gene is TRBJ2-7, the V gene TRBV2; TRBD1 agrees at 11 bases. Germline V gene lookup returns CDR1 SNHLY and CDR2 FYNNEI. The CDR3 extends over 13 amino acids. The junction had 7 bases not matched to a gene; V was cut back by 10 bases and J by 5 bases. The CDR3 spells CATFRDRGDEQYF. CDR3 nucleotide sequence: TGTGCCACGTTCCGGGACAGGGGGGACGAGCAGTACTTC.

This chain uses TRBV7-8 with TRBJ2-5; D is perhaps TRBD2 (5 bases). CDR1 is SGHVS, CDR2 FQNEAQ, per germline. With 5 bases removed from V and 4 bases from J, the gap between germline ends came to 17 bases. The CDR3 covers 15 residues. The CDR3 nucleotides read TGTGCCAGCAGCATCCCTGGTCGAGGGCGAGAGACCCAGTACTTC. It yields the protein CASSIPGRGRETQYF.

This clone has more than one count but fewer than ten. The chain couples TRBV30 to TRBJ2-1; 7 positions agree with TRBD2. Germline V gene lookup returns CDR1 GTSNPN and CDR2 SVGIG (reference sequence). J lost 0 bases, V lost 5 bases, and 4 bases had no gene match. The CDR3 sequence is 14 residues long. CDR3 sequence (DNA): TGTGCCTGGTCCAGCGGGACCTCCTACAATGAGCAGTTCTTC. Its translation: CAWSSGTSYNEQFF.

The chain uses TRBV30 and TRBJ2-5; D uncertain. The J call could be wrong; TRBJ2-7 is a better fit for the DNA end. Germline CDR1 is GTSNPN and CDR2 is SVGIG (reference sequence). The CDR3 extends over 14 amino acids. CDR3 DNA: TGTGCCTGGAGTGTAAGGCGGTTATTCAACGAGCAGTACTTC. Its protein is CAWSVRRLFNEQYF.

This clone was counted a few times. This sequence joins TRBV30 and TRBJ2-1; a possible D gene is TRBD2 (6 bases). With 2 bases removed from V and 4 bases from J, the gap between germline ends came to 9 bases. CDR3 length: 13 residues. Per germline, CDR1 GTSNPN and CDR2 SVGIG (reference sequence). CDR3: CAWSRAGYNEQFF. In DNA form, the CDR3 reads TGTGCCTGGAGTAGGGCGGGGTACAATGAGCAGTTCTTC.

The chain joins TRBV6-5 to TRBJ2-1, with D unresolved. The V and J ends lost 4 bases and 8 bases respectively, with 9 bases between them. The CDR3 is made up of 12 amino acids. The germline V gene has CDR1 MNHEY and CDR2 SVGAGI. The CDR3, as DNA: TGTGCCAGCAGTTTATCCACGGATGAGCAGTTCTTC. This translates into CASSLSTDEQFF.

The rearrangement links TRBV4-1 to TRBJ2-1; D gene uncertain. The CDR3 loop spans 14 amino acids. Germline-derived CDR1 and CDR2 are MGHRA and YSYEKL. V lost 7 bases and J 0 bases, leaving 10 bases between the germline ends. CDR3 sequence (DNA): TGCGCCAGCAAGGCTACCCTCTCCTACAATGAGCAGTTCTTC. Encoded protein: CASKATLSYNEQFF.

The J gene is TRBJ2-1, the V gene TRBV28; 8 bases agree with TRBD1. Per germline, CDR1 MDHEN and CDR2 SYDVKM. This CDR3 is built from 16 residues. The V segment lost 8 bases and the J segment 3 bases; nucleotides outside the gene matches: 12. CDR3 sequence reads: CASSDNRGDLYNEQFF. The CDR3 nucleotides are TGTGCCAGCTCCGATAACAGGGGGGATCTCTACAATGAGCAGTTCTTC.

This clone was seen only a few times. The sample contains more than one DNA sequence encoding this CDR3. The chain recombines TRBV30 with TRBJ2-5, with D possibly TRBD2 on 5 matching bases. The CDR3 contains 12 residues. Trimming removed 5 bases at V and 2 bases at J, with 9 bases between. Per the germline V gene, CDR1 is GTSNPN and CDR2 is SVGIG (reference sequence). The CDR3 loop is CAWSPGQETQYF. DNA for the CDR3: TGTGCCTGGTCACCGGGGCAAGAGACCCAGTACTTC.

For the CDR3, the DNA is TGTGCCATCCGGGACAGGGAAACAGATACGCAGTATTTT. It specifies CAIRDRETDTQYF. The V gene is TRBV10-3, the J gene TRBJ2-3; TRBD1 agrees at 9 bases. J was trimmed by 3 bases and V by 8 bases; bases with no gene match: 3. Per the germline V gene, CDR1 is ENHRY and CDR2 is SYGVKD. This CDR3 has 13 residues.

The chain combines TRBV13 with TRBJ2-5; D is unclear. Deletions cut 5 bases from V and 0 bases from J, with 7 bases between. The CDR3 loop spans 13 amino acids. Germline CDR1 and CDR2: PRHDT and FYEKMQ (reference sequence). This CDR3 reads CASSRNHQETQYF. Here the CDR3 DNA reads TGTGCCAGCAGCCGTAATCACCAAGAGACCCAGTACTTC.

This chain joins TRBV9 and TRBJ1-1, with a tentative D call TRBD1 (6 bases). Trimming cost V 0 bases and J 1 base, with 7 bases left between them. Germline V gives CDR1 SGDLS, CDR2 YYNGEE. CDR3 length: 14 amino acids. The CDR3 spells CASSVGGANTEAFF. The CDR3 DNA sequence: TGTGCCAGCAGCGTAGGGGGGGCGAACACTGAAGCTTTCTTT.